This TCR beta chain was sequenced during a study of Graves' ophthalmopathy and Graves' hyperthyroidism. About the study: If no ophthalmopathy appeared within 18 months of follow-up, hyperthyroidism was termed stable.

Regarding this clonotype: Antigen: not known.

Amplified TCR beta CDR3 regions were obtained using RNA transcripts as template. HTBI-primed RT-PCR formed the first round, and a multiplex PCR formed the second. TCRdb itself ran the multiplex PCR reads through MiXCR, one entry per CDR3 protein. The table shows over a million distinct CDR3 sequences, with less than 45% occurring only once. Findings and limits, study-wide: A majority of expanded thyroid clonotypes exceeding 0.001 frequency were likewise present in blood.

The germline gives CDR1 MNHEY, CDR2 SMNVEV (reference sequence). The CDR3 runs to 14 residues. Trimming took 5 bases from V and 4 from J, leaving 14 bases between them. The sequence was collected from an adult man with Graves' hyperthyroidism. This chain uses TRBV27 with TRBJ1-1; D uncertain. The sample was peripheral blood or thyroid tissue (not recorded which). The CDR3 loop reads CASSPTTWGTEAFF. In DNA, the CDR3 is TGTGCCAGCAGTCCCACGACGTGGGGCACTGAAGCTTTCTTT.